The TCR beta chain described here comes from a study of blood T cell repertoires in COVID-19. Background on the study: The study drew acute and convalescent COVID-19 samples from the United States, Italy and Spain. Nucleic acid was either cDNA or gDNA, and it came from T cells, B-cell-depleted T cells, or PBMCs.

Trimming shortened V by 4 bases and J by 1 base, and 9 bases separated the two germline ends. The CDR3 is made up of 14 amino acids. Germline lookup yields CDR1 KGHDR and CDR2 SFDVKD. Original processing methods: Estimates of nucleated cell counts were drawn from the amplification of reference gene primers. The repertoire was sequenced with immunoSEQ multiplex PCR; TCRdb's copy has only in-frame clones and lacks some. V and J calls plus clone size are reproduced from that table; the DNA served to infer D and trimming. Among approximately 230,000 clones, about four fifths were seen once, and the ten largest hold more than 7%.

The receptor's source is a man older than 75 with acute or convalescent COVID-19. The gene calls are TRBV24-1 and TRBJ1-1; D gene uncertain. Input material: peripheral blood. CDR3 protein: CATSDTGKNTEAFF. The CDR3 nucleotides are TGTGCCACCAGTGACACGGGGAAGAACACTGAAGCTTTCTTT.